These 23 T cell receptor beta chains share one sample of origin, sequenced in a study of CD8 T cells in Susac syndrome. RNA in amounts of roughly 0.45 to 1 ug was reverse transcribed with random hexamers. TCRdb reprocessed the immunoSEQ multiplex PCR reads with MiXCR, giving one entry per CDR3 protein. The sample lists 110,000 to 150,000 distinct CDR3 sequences, almost 96% occurring once. The specimen sequenced was CD4+ T cells from PBMCs. The source of these receptors is a human donor with Susac syndrome.

CDR3 residues: CASSQGRVRDNQPQHF. CDR3 in DNA: TGCGCCAGCAGCCAAGGGAGGGTGCGGGATAATCAGCCCCAGCATTTT. The chain uses TRBV4-1 and TRBJ1-5; D is uncertain. Germline CDR1 and CDR2: MGHRA and YSYEKL. The V and J ends lost 1 base and 4 bases respectively, with 14 bases between them. CDR3 length: 16 amino acids.

The V gene is TRBV20-1, the J gene TRBJ2-5; 11 positions match TRBD1. The CDR3 length is 19 residues. The J segment lost 2 bases and the V segment lost 5 bases, leaving 19 bases of the junction unmatched. CDR1 and CDR2 from the germline V gene are DFQATT and SNEGSKA (reference sequence). CDR3 region: CSAPARLSGQGVWQETQYF. The CDR3, as DNA: TGCAGTGCTCCGGCCCGTCTGTCGGGACAGGGGGTCTGGCAAGAGACCCAGTACTTC.

The rearrangement uses TRBV5-1 and TRBJ2-1; TRBD2 aligns across 7 bases. V was clipped by 4 bases and J by 5 bases; unmatched bases: 12. CDR1 is SGHRS and CDR2 is YFSETQ in the germline V gene. The CDR3 sequence is 16 residues long. DNA of the CDR3: TGCGCCAGCAGCCCCATGGGGCGGCGGGGGAACAATGAGCAGTTCTTC. Amino acids: CASSPMGRRGNNEQFF. The variable domain in full, completed from reference TRBV5-1 and TRBJ2-1, reads KAGVTQTPRYLIKTRGQQVTLSCSPISGHRSVSWYQQTPGQGLQFLFEYFSETQRNKGNFPGRFSGRQFSNSRSEMNVSTLELGDSALYLCASSPMGRRGNNEQFFGPGTRLTVL.

In its sample, this clonotype was seen once. The chain combines TRBV6-6 with TRBJ1-1; TRBD1 is a possible D gene (5 bases). V was shortened by 6 bases and J by 4 bases, with 18 bases between the two germline ends. Per the germline V gene, CDR1 is MNHNY and CDR2 is SVGAGI (reference sequence). The CDR3 extends over 15 amino acids. This CDR3 reads CASRTGQGNPTEAFF. For the CDR3, the DNA is TGTGCCAGCAGAACGGGGCAGGGCAATCCCACTGAAGCTTTCTTT.

The genes are TRBV12-3 or TRBV12-4 and TRBJ1-5; perhaps TRBD1 as D (6 bases). The V end lost 1 base, the J end lost 10 bases, and 11 bases lay between the germline ends. The CDR3 has 13 amino acids. CDR3 coding DNA: TGTGCCAGCAGTTTAGTGTACAGGGATCCCCAGCATTTT. Protein product: CASSLVYRDPQHF.

The chain couples TRBV20-1 to TRBJ2-2; 10 positions match TRBD2. The CDR3 runs 13 residues. Losses at the gene ends were 5 bases for V and 5 bases for J; bases not matched to a gene: 2. In germline, CDR1 is DFQATT, CDR2 SNEGSKA (reference sequence). The CDR3 sequence: CSAPGLATGELFF. CDR3 DNA: TGCAGTGCTCCGGGACTAGCGACCGGGGAGCTGTTTTTT.

This chain links TRBV5-1 with TRBJ2-5; 8 bases align to TRBD1. Germline CDR1 SGHRS, CDR2 YFSETQ. The CDR3 contains 17 residues. J gave up 1 base and V 1 base, and 9 bases lay outside the gene matches. CDR3 DNA sequence: TGCGCCAGCAGCTTGTCGGTGAGCAGGGGGCTCCAAGAGACCCAGTACTTC. This codes for CASSLSVSRGLQETQYF.

This clonotype was counted only a few times. The chain uses TRBV18 and TRBJ2-6; unclear D gene. V shed 2 bases and J shed 1 base, with 6 bases lying between them. Germline CDR1 and CDR2: KGHSH and LQKENI. This CDR3 contains 15 residues. This chain's CDR3 is CASSPLGSGANVLTF. The CDR3 nucleotides are TGTGCCAGCTCACCATTGGGGTCTGGGGCCAACGTCCTGACTTTC.

This clonotype appeared once. The chain uses TRBV2 and TRBJ2-5; no firm D call. The CDR3 covers 12 residues. Trimming removed 6 bases at V and 5 bases at J, with 10 bases between. In germline, CDR1 is SNHLY, CDR2 FYNNEI. CDR3 residues: CASSDLGETQYF. DNA for the CDR3: TGTGCCAGCAGCGACCTCGGGGAGACCCAGTACTTC.

The chain employs TRBV20-1 and TRBJ2-7; D unresolved. The CDR3 length is 14 residues. Germline values: CDR1 DFQATT, CDR2 SNEGSKA (reference sequence). V shed 1 base and J shed 6 bases, with 16 bases lying between them. The CDR3 nucleotides are TGCAGTGCTAGAGTAGGTCCAGCTGGGTCCGAGCAGTACTTC. Its protein is CSARVGPAGSEQYF.

The genes are TRBV19 and TRBJ2-1; 8 bases line up with TRBD2. The CDR3 has 14 amino acids. The V gene end was trimmed by 6 bases and the J gene end by 8 bases; junction bases not matched to a gene: 9. Germline-derived CDR1 and CDR2 are LNHDA and SQIVND (reference sequence). DNA for the CDR3: TGTGCCAGTAGGGAACGGGAGGGCCGCCATGAGCAGTTCTTC. It yields the protein CASREREGRHEQFF.

This clonotype was recorded once. This chain uses TRBV5-1 with TRBJ2-1; possible D gene TRBD2, 5 bases. V lost 4 bases, J lost 3 bases, and 14 bases lay in between. There are 15 residues in the CDR3. The germline CDR1 and CDR2 sequences are SGHRS and YFSETQ. CDR3 protein: CASSPGLPGYNEQFF. The CDR3 nucleotides read TGCGCCAGCAGCCCAGGACTCCCGGGCTACAATGAGCAGTTCTTC. The entire variable domain, with the rest obtained from reference TRBV5-1 and TRBJ2-1, is as follows: KAGVTQTPRYLIKTRGQQVTLSCSPISGHRSVSWYQQTPGQGLQFLFEYFSETQRNKGNFPGRFSGRQFSNSRSEMNVSTLELGDSALYLCASSPGLPGYNEQFFGPGTRLTVL.

The chain links TRBV29-1 to TRBJ2-5, with D possibly matching TRBD2 (5 bases). Germline V gene data show CDR1 as SQVTM and CDR2 as ANQGSEA. The CDR3 has 11 residues. V was cut by 4 bases and J by 4 bases, with 7 bases left in between. CDR3 amino acids: CSVAEGETQYF. CDR3 DNA: TGCAGCGTTGCCGAGGGAGAGACCCAGTACTTC.

The V gene is TRBV20-1, the J gene TRBJ1-2, with D possibly TRBD1 on 5 matching bases. CDR1 and CDR2 (germline): DFQATT, SNEGSKA (reference sequence). The CDR3 extends over 12 amino acids. Trimming took off 5 bases at V and 8 bases at J, with 15 bases between the two ends. CDR3 nucleotides: TGCAGTGCTGAACTAGGAGGGGTCGGCTACACCTTC. Its protein is CSAELGGVGYTF.

CDR3: CATSAGNTIYF. Here the CDR3 DNA reads TGTGCCACCAGCGCTGGAAACACCATATATTTT. J is TRBJ1-3 and V is TRBV15; unclear D gene. This CDR3 has 11 residues. V dropped 5 bases and J dropped 2 bases, with 1 base sitting between them. Germline CDR1 reads LNHNV; CDR2 reads YYDKDF (reference sequence).

The chain couples TRBV29-1 to TRBJ1-1; D is unresolved. Germline CDR1 SQVTM, CDR2 ANQGSEA. There are 11 residues in the CDR3. Trimming pared 7 bases from V and 4 bases from J, leaving 10 bases between. CDR3 coding DNA: TGCAGCGCACTTCGAGCCACTGAAGCTTTCTTT. Residues: CSALRATEAFF.

The V gene is TRBV25-1, the J gene TRBJ2-3, with D possibly TRBD1 on 5 matching bases. The CDR3 spans 17 residues. Germline V lookup: CDR1 MGHDK, CDR2 SYGVNS. Between the trimmed V and J ends, which lost 4 bases and 6 bases, there was a span of 23 bases. The CDR3 nucleotides read TGTGCCAGCAGTGCTAACGACGGAGATATACACAGGGATACGCAGTATTTT. It yields the protein CASSANDGDIHRDTQYF.

This sequence joins TRBV3-1 and TRBJ2-7; a weak D match, TRBD2 (6 bases). From germline, CDR1 is LGHDT and CDR2 YNNKEL (reference sequence). V gave up 1 base and J gave up 5 bases, with 12 bases separating them. This CDR3 is built from 14 residues. CDR3 residues: CASSQAWGVDEQYF. The DNA of the CDR3 is TGTGCCAGCAGCCAAGCGTGGGGGGTGGACGAGCAGTACTTC.

This chain uses TRBV6-4 with TRBJ1-5; 11 nucleotides match TRBD1. CDR1 is MRHNA, CDR2 SNTAGT, per germline. V lost 9 bases, J lost 5 bases, and 9 bases stayed unmatched. The CDR3 contains 15 residues. The CDR3 nucleotides are TGTGCCAGAACATCCCGGGACAGGGGGGATCAGCCCCAGCATTTT. Its translation is CARTSRDRGDQPQHF.

This chain uses TRBV28 with TRBJ2-7, with TRBD1 identical over 7 bases. V gave up 6 bases and J gave up 2 bases; unmatched junction bases: 7. CDR3 length: 14 amino acids. The V gene's germline CDR1 is MDHEN and CDR2 SYDVKM. The CDR3 DNA sequence: TGTGCCAGCAGAACACAGGGGACCACCTACGAGCAGTACTTC. This encodes CASRTQGTTYEQYF.

DNA of the CDR3: TGTGCCAGCAGATTCCTGGACAGGGACAATGAGCAGTTCTTC. Translating it yields CASRFLDRDNEQFF. The gene calls are TRBV27 and TRBJ2-1, with TRBD1 matching over 8 bases. CDR1 is MNHEY and CDR2 is SMNVEV in the germline V gene (reference sequence). The CDR3 has 14 amino acids. The junction had 6 bases not matched to a gene; V was cut back by 6 bases and J by 5 bases.

The chain combines TRBV2 with TRBJ2-2, with no clear D. This CDR3 contains 13 residues. V was clipped by 5 bases and J by 3 bases, with 7 bases between them. The germline gives CDR1 SNHLY, CDR2 FYNNEI. The CDR3 region is CASSSLYTGELFF. The CDR3 DNA follows: TGTGCCAGCAGTTCCCTATACACCGGGGAGCTGTTTTTT.

This chain uses TRBV3-1 with TRBJ2-3; D unclear. CDR1 and CDR2 from the germline V gene are LGHDT and YNNKEL (reference sequence). CDR3 size: 15 residues. V shed 2 bases and J shed 2 bases, with 11 bases lying between them. The CDR3 coding sequence is TGTGCCAGCAGCCAAACCCCGACTTCCACAGATACGCAGTATTTT. This sequence encodes CASSQTPTSTDTQYF.